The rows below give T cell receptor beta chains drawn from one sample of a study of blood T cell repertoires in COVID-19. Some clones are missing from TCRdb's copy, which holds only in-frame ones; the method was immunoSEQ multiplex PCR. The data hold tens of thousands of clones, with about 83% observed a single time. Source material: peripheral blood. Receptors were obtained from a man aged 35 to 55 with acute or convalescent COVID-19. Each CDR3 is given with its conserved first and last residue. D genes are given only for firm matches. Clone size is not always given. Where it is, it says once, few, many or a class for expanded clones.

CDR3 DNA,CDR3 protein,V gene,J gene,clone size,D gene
TGTGCCAGCAGGGAAACACGACTAGCGACTAGCTTCCAGTACTTC,CASRETRLATSFQYF,TRBV11-2,TRBJ2-5,NA,TRBD2
TGTGCCAGCAGCTTCCGGGACAGGAACACTGAAGCTTTCTTT,CASSFRDRNTEAFF,TRBV5-8,TRBJ1-1,NA,TRBD1
TGTGCCAGCAGCGTAGCGGGGGGCCGCACAGATACGCAGTATTTT,CASSVAGGRTDTQYF,TRBV9,TRBJ2-3,few,NA
TGCGCCAGCAGCTTGGGACAGGGGACCCGTTCACCCCTCCACTTT,CASSLGQGTRSPLHF,TRBV5-1,TRBJ1-6,NA,TRBD1
TGTGCCATCAGTGAGGGGGGGACAGGGTTTGAGCAGTTCTTC,CAISEGGTGFEQFF,TRBV10-3,TRBJ2-1,NA,TRBD1
TGTGCCAGCAGCCAAGATAACTTCTATAATTCACCCCTCCACTTT,CASSQDNFYNSPLHF,TRBV3-1/TRBV3-2,TRBJ1-6,NA,NA
TGTGCCAGCAGCGCTAGCGGAGTGGAGGATACGCAGTATTTT,CASSASGVEDTQYF,TRBV3-1/TRBV3-2,TRBJ2-3,NA,TRBD2
TGTGCCAGCAGAGCGACCGGGACTAGCGGGGGAGAGACCCAGTACTTC,CASRATGTSGGETQYF,TRBV27,TRBJ2-5,NA,TRBD2
TGTGCCAGTAGTACCCAGGGGGCCCTCCCCGGAGAGCAGTACTTC,CASSTQGALPGEQYF,TRBV19,TRBJ2-7,once,TRBD1
TGCGCCAGCTTCCAAGGACTAGCGGGAGTTCACAATGAGCAGTTCTTC,CASFQGLAGVHNEQFF,TRBV5-1,TRBJ2-1,NA,TRBD2
TGTGCCAGCAGTGACTGGCAGAACACTGAAGCTTTCTTT,CASSDWQNTEAFF,TRBV2,TRBJ1-1,once,NA
TGTGCCAGCAGCCAAGAACTAAGCGCTAACTATGGCTACACCTTC,CASSQELSANYGYTF,TRBV3-1/TRBV3-2,TRBJ1-2,NA,NA
TGTGCCAGCAGCAAAACAACTAGCGGGGTCTACGAGCAGTACTTC,CASSKTTSGVYEQYF,TRBV6-2/TRBV6-3,TRBJ2-7,few,TRBD2
TGTGCCAGCAGCTCTAGGACAGGCACCGATGGCTACACCTTC,CASSSRTGTDGYTF,TRBV5-4,TRBJ1-2,NA,TRBD1
TGTGCCAGCAGCGTAGGAGGGACTAGAACCGGGGAGCTGTTTTTT,CASSVGGTRTGELFF,TRBV9,TRBJ2-2,NA,TRBD2
TGTGCCTGGAGCCAAGGTAGGTTGGCTCGGCAGGACACTGAAGCTTTCTTT,CAWSQGRLARQDTEAFF,TRBV30,TRBJ1-1,NA,NA
TGTGCCAGCAGCGTAGGACTAGCGGAATCGAATGAGCAGTTCTTC,CASSVGLAESNEQFF,TRBV7-9,TRBJ2-1,NA,TRBD2
TGTGCCAGCAGACCCGGGACAGGGTCAGCTTTCTTT,CASRPGTGSAFF,TRBV12-3/TRBV12-4,TRBJ1-1,NA,TRBD1
TGTGCCAGCAGCCAATCAGCGTCCAACTATGGCTACACCTTC,CASSQSASNYGYTF,TRBV14,TRBJ1-2,NA,NA
TGTGCCTGGAGTATGGGACTAGCGGGAAATGAGCAGTTCTTC,CAWSMGLAGNEQFF,TRBV30,TRBJ2-1,NA,TRBD2
TGTGCCAGTAGTACCAGGGAGGTCGGTCCGAATGAGCAGTTCTTC,CASSTREVGPNEQFF,TRBV19,TRBJ2-1,NA,NA
TGTGCCAGCAGTTACCAGGGACAGGGAGGTAAAGGCTACACCTTC,CASSYQGQGGKGYTF,TRBV6-5,TRBJ1-2,few,TRBD1
TGTGCCAGCAGCCCCGGGACAGGAAGCTCCTACAATGAGCAGTTCTTC,CASSPGTGSSYNEQFF,TRBV5-6,TRBJ2-1,NA,TRBD1
TGCGCCAGCGCCGAGAACCTCAACTCCTACAATGAGCAGTTCTTC,CASAENLNSYNEQFF,TRBV5-1,TRBJ2-1,NA,NA
TGTGCCAGCAGCCCTTTGACAGGGAACAATGAGCAGTTCTTC,CASSPLTGNNEQFF,TRBV7-2,TRBJ2-1,NA,TRBD1
TGTGCCAGCAGCGTAGCAGTTGAGGGGACCCAGTACTTC,CASSVAVEGTQYF,TRBV9,TRBJ2-5,NA,NA
TGTGCCTGGAGTGTAGGCGGAGGTAGAGAAAAACTGTTTTTT,CAWSVGGGREKLFF,TRBV30,TRBJ1-4,once,NA
TGTGCCAGCAGCTTAGATTGGGGGCCGGGAGGAAACACCATATATTTT,CASSLDWGPGGNTIYF,TRBV11-2,TRBJ1-3,NA,NA
TGTGCCAGTAGTACGAGACAGGGGCCGAACACTGAAGCTTTCTTT,CASSTRQGPNTEAFF,TRBV19,TRBJ1-1,NA,TRBD1
TGTGCCAGCAGCAAAGTTCCAGTGGCCAATCAGCCCCAGCATTTT,CASSKVPVANQPQHF,TRBV21-1,TRBJ1-5,NA,NA
TGTGCCAGCTCACTGAGCAGGGGGAATGGCGGCATTCAGTACTTC,CASSLSRGNGGIQYF,TRBV18,TRBJ2-4,NA,TRBD1
TGCGCCAGCAGCCAAGAGGGGGGGTCCTACGAGCAGTACTTC,CASSQEGGSYEQYF,TRBV4-1,TRBJ2-7,NA,TRBD2
TGTGCCAGCAGTTTCCGGGAGCAGTACTTC,CASSFREQYF,TRBV2,TRBJ2-7,NA,NA
TGTGCCAGCAGCTTCCCAAATAGCGGGAGGCGAACCGGGGAGCTGTTTTTT,CASSFPNSGRRTGELFF,TRBV5-8,TRBJ2-2,NA,TRBD2
TGTGCCAGCCTCCAGGACAGGGGAAAAGGTGGCTACACCTTC,CASLQDRGKGGYTF,TRBV6-5,TRBJ1-2,NA,TRBD1
TGTGCCAGTAACCCCCGACAGGGTAACTATGGCTACACCTTC,CASNPRQGNYGYTF,TRBV19,TRBJ1-2,NA,TRBD1
TGTGCCAGCAGCCAAGGTCAGGGGCGTCAGCCCCAGCATTTT,CASSQGQGRQPQHF,TRBV3-1/TRBV3-2,TRBJ1-5,NA,NA
TGTGCCAGCAGTTTAAGGGCAAGGAGGAACGGCTACACCTTC,CASSLRARRNGYTF,TRBV28,TRBJ1-2,NA,NA
TGTGCCAGCAGCCAAGTCGGACTAGCGGGAGCCGGGGAGCTGTTTTTT,CASSQVGLAGAGELFF,TRBV3-1/TRBV3-2,TRBJ2-2,NA,TRBD2
TGTGCCACCAGTGATTCGGGGACAGGGGGCACAGATACGCAGTATTTT,CATSDSGTGGTDTQYF,TRBV24-1,TRBJ2-3,NA,TRBD1
TGTGCCAGCAGCCAAGATGGGCAGGGGAGGGCTGGCTACACCTTC,CASSQDGQGRAGYTF,TRBV3-1/TRBV3-2,TRBJ1-2,NA,NA
TGTGCCAGCAGCTTTCAAAGCGGGAGCGGGGCAGATACGCAGTATTTT,CASSFQSGSGADTQYF,TRBV7-9,TRBJ2-3,NA,TRBD2
TGTGCCAGCAGTTCTATTCTAGCGGGAGTCCCCTACGAGCAGTACTTC,CASSSILAGVPYEQYF,TRBV5-6,TRBJ2-7,NA,TRBD2
TGTGCCAGCAAACAGGGGGTAATCTCCTACGAGCAGTACTTC,CASKQGVISYEQYF,TRBV27,TRBJ2-7,NA,TRBD1
TGTGCCAGCTCACCATTAGACAATCAGCCCCAGCATTTT,CASSPLDNQPQHF,TRBV18,TRBJ1-5,NA,NA
TGTGCCAGCAGCAAGGACTGGCGAGGAAACACCATATATTTT,CASSKDWRGNTIYF,TRBV5-5,TRBJ1-3,few,NA
TGTGCCAGCGCCGCGGACAGGGCGTCCATCACTGAAGCTTTCTTT,CASAADRASITEAFF,TRBV7-2,TRBJ1-1,NA,TRBD1